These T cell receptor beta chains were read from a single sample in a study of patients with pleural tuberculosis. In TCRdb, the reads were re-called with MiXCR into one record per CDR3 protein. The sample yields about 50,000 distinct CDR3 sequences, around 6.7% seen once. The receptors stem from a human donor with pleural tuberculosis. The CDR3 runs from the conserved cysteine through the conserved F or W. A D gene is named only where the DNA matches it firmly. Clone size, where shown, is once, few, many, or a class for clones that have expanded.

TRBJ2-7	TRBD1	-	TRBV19	TGTGCCAGTAGTTTCCAGGGGGCTTCCTACGAGCAGTACTTC	CASSFQGASYEQYF
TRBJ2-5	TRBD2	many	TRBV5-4	TGTGCCAGCAGCTTGGAACTAGCGGGATGGAAGACCCAGTACTTC	CASSLELAGWKTQYF
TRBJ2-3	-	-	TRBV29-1	TGCAGCGTTGATGGGTTTAGCACAGATACGCAGTATTTT	CSVDGFSTDTQYF
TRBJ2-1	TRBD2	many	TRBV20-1	TGCAGTGCTTCCCTAGCGGCCTACAATGAGCAGTTCTTC	CSASLAAYNEQFF
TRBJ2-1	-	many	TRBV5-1	TGCGCCAGCAGCTTGGCGGGTATCTACAATGAGCAGTTCTTC	CASSLAGIYNEQFF
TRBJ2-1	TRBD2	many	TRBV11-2	TGTGCCAGCAGTGGGGGGGGACTAGTTCGCAATGAGCAGTTCTTC	CASSGGGLVRNEQFF
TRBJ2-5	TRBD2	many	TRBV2	TGTGCCAGCACCCAGAGCGGGGGCCAAGAGACCCAGTACTTC	CASTQSGGQETQYF
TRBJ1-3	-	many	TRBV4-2	TGTGCCAGCAGCCAAACCGGGCAGAATCTGGCCACCATATATTTT	CASSQTGQNLATIYF
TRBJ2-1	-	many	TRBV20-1	TGCAGTGCTAGCGACGGGAGCTCCTACAATGAGCAGTTCTTC	CSASDGSSYNEQFF
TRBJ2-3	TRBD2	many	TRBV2	TGTGCCAGCAGTGGGGGACTAGCGGGAGGCACAGATACGCAGTATTTT	CASSGGLAGGTDTQYF
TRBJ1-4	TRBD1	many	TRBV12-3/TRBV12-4	TGTGCCAGCGGACCGGGACAGGGAAGTGAAAAACTGTTTTTT	CASGPGQGSEKLFF
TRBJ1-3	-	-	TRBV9	TGTGCCAGCAGCGGAGTCATCGCTGGAAACACCATATATTTT	CASSGVIAGNTIYF
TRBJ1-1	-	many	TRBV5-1	TGCGCCAGCAGCGCCACAGGGAGCACTGAAGCTTTCTTT	CASSATGSTEAFF
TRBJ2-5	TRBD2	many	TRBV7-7	TGTGCTAGCAGCACCGGACTAGCGGGAGAGACCCAGTACTTC	CASSTGLAGETQYF
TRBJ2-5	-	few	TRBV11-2	TGTGCCAGCAGCTCAACCTCGTACCAAGAGACCCAGTACTTC	CASSSTSYQETQYF
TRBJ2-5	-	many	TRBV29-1	TGCAGCGTTGATAAGGACTCGGAGGAGACCCAGTACTTC	CSVDKDSEETQYF
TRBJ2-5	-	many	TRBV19	TGTGCCAGTAGTTACCAGCCTGAAGAGACCCAGTACTTC	CASSYQPEETQYF
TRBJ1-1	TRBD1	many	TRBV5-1	TGCGCCAGCAGCGAGACAGGGGGCCGGACTGAAGCTTTCTTT	CASSETGGRTEAFF
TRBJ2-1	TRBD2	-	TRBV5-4	TGTGCCAGCAGCTTGAGTGGCGGGAGGGTCTATAGTGAGCAGTTCTTC	CASSLSGGRVYSEQFF
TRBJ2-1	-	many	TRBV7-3	TGTGCCAGCAGCTTAACCGGACCCTACAATGAGCAGTTCTTC	CASSLTGPYNEQFF
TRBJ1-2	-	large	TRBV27	TGTGCCAGCAGTCCCCGTAGGGGACCGATGTATGGCTACACCTTC	CASSPRRGPMYGYTF
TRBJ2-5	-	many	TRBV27	TGTGCCAGCAGTAATCGGGACCGATTAGAGACCCAGTACTTC	CASSNRDRLETQYF
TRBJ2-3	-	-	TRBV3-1	TGTGCCAGCAGCCAAGGAGGTGAAGATACGCAGTATTTT	CASSQGGEDTQYF
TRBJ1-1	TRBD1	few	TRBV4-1	TGCGCCAGCAGCCCGAACAGCAACCATCGACAGGGGGCGGGAGCTTTCTTT	CASSPNSNHRQGAGAFF
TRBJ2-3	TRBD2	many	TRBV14	TGTGCCAGCAGCCCTTGGACTAGCGGGAAAGTTTCAGATACGCAGTATTTT	CASSPWTSGKVSDTQYF
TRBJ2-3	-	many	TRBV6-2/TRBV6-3	TGTGCCAGCAGGCACAGGGTGGATACGCAGTATTTT	CASRHRVDTQYF
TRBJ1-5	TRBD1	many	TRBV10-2	TGCGCCAGCAGGGACGACAGGGACTATCAGCCCCAGCATTTT	CASRDDRDYQPQHF
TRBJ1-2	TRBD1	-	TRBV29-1	TGCAGCGTGGTAGGACAGGGGATTAATGGTGGCTACACCTTC	CSVVGQGINGGYTF
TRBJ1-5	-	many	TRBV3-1	TGTGCCAGCAGCCAGGGGAATAGCAATCAGCCCCAGCATTTT	CASSQGNSNQPQHF
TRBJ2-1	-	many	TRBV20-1	TGCAGTGCTCTGGGCGCCTCGAGCTCCTACAATGAGCAGTTCTTC	CSALGASSSYNEQFF
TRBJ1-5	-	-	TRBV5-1	TGCGCCAGCAGGACAGATAGCAATCAGCCCCAGCATTTT	CASRTDSNQPQHF
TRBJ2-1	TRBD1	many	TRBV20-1	TGCAGTGCTTTCCCCGGACAGGGTTTATACAATGAGCAGTTCTTC	CSAFPGQGLYNEQFF
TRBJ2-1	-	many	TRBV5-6	TGTGCCAGCAGCTGGGACCCAGATGAGCAGTTCTTC	CASSWDPDEQFF
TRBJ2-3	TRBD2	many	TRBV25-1	TGTGCCAGCAGTGAATTTGGCGGGAGGGGGGAGAATACGCAGTATTTT	CASSEFGGRGENTQYF
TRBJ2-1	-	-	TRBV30	TGTGCCTGGAGTGTACAGGAAGGCAATGAGCAGTTCTTC	CAWSVQEGNEQFF
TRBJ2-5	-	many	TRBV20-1	TGCAGTGCTAGTTTCGGTACCGACCAAGAGACCCAGTACTTC	CSASFGTDQETQYF
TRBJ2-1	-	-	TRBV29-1	TGCAGCGTTGAGGTCAGGGGTGGAGATGAGCAGTTCTTC	CSVEVRGGDEQFF
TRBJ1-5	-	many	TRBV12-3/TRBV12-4	TGTGCCAGCAGCTCCCGGCAGCGGTATCAGCCCCAGCATTTT	CASSSRQRYQPQHF
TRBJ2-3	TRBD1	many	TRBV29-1	TGCAGCGTTTGGACAGGGGCAGATACGCAGTATTTT	CSVWTGADTQYF
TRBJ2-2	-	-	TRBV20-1	TGCAGTGCTAGAGTGCCTCTGGACACCGGGGAGCTGTTTTTT	CSARVPLDTGELFF
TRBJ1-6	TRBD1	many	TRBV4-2	TGTGCCAGCAGCGGACCAGGGGGCGGTAATTCACCCCTCCACTTT	CASSGPGGGNSPLHF